Listed below are T cell receptor beta chains from one sample, sequenced in a study of cytomegalovirus exposure and HLA in healthy donors. Assay used: immunoSEQ multiplex PCR; TCRdb lists only in-frame clones, some missing. The sample has some 92,000 clones; approximately 80% are singletons. The sample consisted of PBMCs. Receptors were obtained from a man aged 30 to 39 in good health and CMV-seronegative. CDR3s include the opening cysteine and the closing phenylalanine or tryptophan. The D gene is left open where the match is weak. Rows give clone size only sometimes, using once, few, many, or a class for an expanded clone.

d_call: -
clone_size: -
v_call: TRBV4-3
j_call: TRBJ2-3
cdr3_nt: TGCGCCAGCAGCCAAGCGCCGGGACGGGGGACAGATACGCAGTATTTT
cdr3_aa: CASSQAPGRGTDTQYF

d_call: TRBD1
clone_size: -
v_call: TRBV7-9
j_call: TRBJ1-4
cdr3_nt: TGTGCCAGCACCGACAGGGGGAATGAAAAACTGTTTTTT
cdr3_aa: CASTDRGNEKLFF

d_call: TRBD1
clone_size: once
v_call: TRBV7-3
j_call: TRBJ2-1
cdr3_nt: TGTGCCAGCAGCGCAGGGACAGCGAATGAGCAGTTCTTC
cdr3_aa: CASSAGTANEQFF

d_call: -
clone_size: -
v_call: TRBV5-1
j_call: TRBJ2-7
cdr3_nt: TGCGCCAGCAGCTTGGTGGGGGGTCTCGGCTACGAGCAGTACTTC
cdr3_aa: CASSLVGGLGYEQYF

d_call: -
clone_size: -
v_call: TRBV2
j_call: TRBJ2-7
cdr3_nt: TGTGCCAGCAGTGATCGGGTCCGGGAGCAGTACTTC
cdr3_aa: CASSDRVREQYF

d_call: -
clone_size: few
v_call: TRBV6-1
j_call: TRBJ2-2
cdr3_nt: TGTGCCAGCAAGCCTAGCGAGGCCGGGGAGCTGTTTTTT
cdr3_aa: CASKPSEAGELFF

d_call: -
clone_size: -
v_call: TRBV18
j_call: TRBJ1-3
cdr3_nt: TGTGCCAGCTCACCAGGAGGCGGCTCTGGAAACACCATATATTTT
cdr3_aa: CASSPGGGSGNTIYF

d_call: -
clone_size: -
v_call: TRBV2
j_call: TRBJ1-2
cdr3_nt: TGTGCCAGCAGTTCCTCCTTAGAGGGCTACACCTTC
cdr3_aa: CASSSSLEGYTF

d_call: TRBD1
clone_size: -
v_call: TRBV7-2
j_call: TRBJ2-7
cdr3_nt: TGTGCCAGCAGCCTCCGGGACAGACACTACGAGCAGTACTTC
cdr3_aa: CASSLRDRHYEQYF

d_call: -
clone_size: once
v_call: TRBV15
j_call: TRBJ1-2
cdr3_nt: TGTGCCACCAGCAGAGAGACAATTAACTATGGCTACACCTTC
cdr3_aa: CATSRETINYGYTF

d_call: -
clone_size: -
v_call: TRBV7-3
j_call: TRBJ2-7
cdr3_nt: TGTGCCAGCAGCTTAAAAGCAGGGAAGTACGAGCAGTACTTC
cdr3_aa: CASSLKAGKYEQYF

d_call: TRBD1
clone_size: -
v_call: TRBV5-6
j_call: TRBJ2-3
cdr3_nt: TGTGCCAGCAGCTTAAGACAGGGCCCTTGGGATACGCAGTATTTT
cdr3_aa: CASSLRQGPWDTQYF

d_call: -
clone_size: -
v_call: TRBV7-8
j_call: TRBJ1-6
cdr3_nt: TGTGCCAGCAGCCGTATAGATTCACCCCTCCACTTT
cdr3_aa: CASSRIDSPLHF

d_call: -
clone_size: -
v_call: TRBV14
j_call: TRBJ1-1
cdr3_nt: TGTGCCAGCAGCCAGCTACCGATGGGCCCTTACGTCATGAACACTGAAGCTTTCTTT
cdr3_aa: CASSQLPMGPYVMNTEAFF

d_call: -
clone_size: -
v_call: TRBV9
j_call: TRBJ2-5
cdr3_nt: TGTGCCAGCAGCGTAGGGGGAGCGGGTAAAGAGACCCAGTACTTC
cdr3_aa: CASSVGGAGKETQYF

d_call: TRBD2
clone_size: -
v_call: TRBV10-2
j_call: TRBJ2-7
cdr3_nt: TGCGCCAGCCTACTAGCGGGGGGTTACGAGCAGTACTTC
cdr3_aa: CASLLAGGYEQYF

d_call: -
clone_size: -
v_call: TRBV10-3
j_call: TRBJ2-2
cdr3_nt: TGTGCCACCCGGCGGCACGACGGGGAGCTGTTTTTT
cdr3_aa: CATRRHDGELFF

d_call: TRBD1
clone_size: -
v_call: TRBV2
j_call: TRBJ2-3
cdr3_nt: TGTGCCAGCACTCCCCGGCCGACAGGGAGTAGGGATACGCAGTATTTT
cdr3_aa: CASTPRPTGSRDTQYF

d_call: -
clone_size: -
v_call: TRBV6-1
j_call: TRBJ2-7
cdr3_nt: TGTGCCAGCAGTGAAGACGGACAGACCTACGAGCAGTACTTC
cdr3_aa: CASSEDGQTYEQYF

d_call: TRBD1
clone_size: -
v_call: TRBV19
j_call: TRBJ2-7
cdr3_nt: TGTGCCAGTAGTCCAAGGACAGGGTCCTACGAGCAGTACTTC
cdr3_aa: CASSPRTGSYEQYF

d_call: -
clone_size: -
v_call: TRBV6-1
j_call: TRBJ2-5
cdr3_nt: TGTGCCAGCAGTGTTATGGGGGCGGAGACCCAGTACTTC
cdr3_aa: CASSVMGAETQYF

d_call: -
clone_size: -
v_call: TRBV7-8
j_call: TRBJ2-7
cdr3_nt: TGTGCCAGCAGCTTAGCCAGTTCCGAGCAGTACTTC
cdr3_aa: CASSLASSEQYF

d_call: TRBD2
clone_size: -
v_call: TRBV27
j_call: TRBJ2-3
cdr3_nt: TGTGCCAGCAGTTCTATACTAGCGGCGAAGGCAGATACGCAGTATTTT
cdr3_aa: CASSSILAAKADTQYF

d_call: -
clone_size: -
v_call: TRBV10-3
j_call: TRBJ1-2
cdr3_nt: TGTGCCATCAGTGGGGGCCCGAACTATGGCTACACCTTC
cdr3_aa: CAISGGPNYGYTF